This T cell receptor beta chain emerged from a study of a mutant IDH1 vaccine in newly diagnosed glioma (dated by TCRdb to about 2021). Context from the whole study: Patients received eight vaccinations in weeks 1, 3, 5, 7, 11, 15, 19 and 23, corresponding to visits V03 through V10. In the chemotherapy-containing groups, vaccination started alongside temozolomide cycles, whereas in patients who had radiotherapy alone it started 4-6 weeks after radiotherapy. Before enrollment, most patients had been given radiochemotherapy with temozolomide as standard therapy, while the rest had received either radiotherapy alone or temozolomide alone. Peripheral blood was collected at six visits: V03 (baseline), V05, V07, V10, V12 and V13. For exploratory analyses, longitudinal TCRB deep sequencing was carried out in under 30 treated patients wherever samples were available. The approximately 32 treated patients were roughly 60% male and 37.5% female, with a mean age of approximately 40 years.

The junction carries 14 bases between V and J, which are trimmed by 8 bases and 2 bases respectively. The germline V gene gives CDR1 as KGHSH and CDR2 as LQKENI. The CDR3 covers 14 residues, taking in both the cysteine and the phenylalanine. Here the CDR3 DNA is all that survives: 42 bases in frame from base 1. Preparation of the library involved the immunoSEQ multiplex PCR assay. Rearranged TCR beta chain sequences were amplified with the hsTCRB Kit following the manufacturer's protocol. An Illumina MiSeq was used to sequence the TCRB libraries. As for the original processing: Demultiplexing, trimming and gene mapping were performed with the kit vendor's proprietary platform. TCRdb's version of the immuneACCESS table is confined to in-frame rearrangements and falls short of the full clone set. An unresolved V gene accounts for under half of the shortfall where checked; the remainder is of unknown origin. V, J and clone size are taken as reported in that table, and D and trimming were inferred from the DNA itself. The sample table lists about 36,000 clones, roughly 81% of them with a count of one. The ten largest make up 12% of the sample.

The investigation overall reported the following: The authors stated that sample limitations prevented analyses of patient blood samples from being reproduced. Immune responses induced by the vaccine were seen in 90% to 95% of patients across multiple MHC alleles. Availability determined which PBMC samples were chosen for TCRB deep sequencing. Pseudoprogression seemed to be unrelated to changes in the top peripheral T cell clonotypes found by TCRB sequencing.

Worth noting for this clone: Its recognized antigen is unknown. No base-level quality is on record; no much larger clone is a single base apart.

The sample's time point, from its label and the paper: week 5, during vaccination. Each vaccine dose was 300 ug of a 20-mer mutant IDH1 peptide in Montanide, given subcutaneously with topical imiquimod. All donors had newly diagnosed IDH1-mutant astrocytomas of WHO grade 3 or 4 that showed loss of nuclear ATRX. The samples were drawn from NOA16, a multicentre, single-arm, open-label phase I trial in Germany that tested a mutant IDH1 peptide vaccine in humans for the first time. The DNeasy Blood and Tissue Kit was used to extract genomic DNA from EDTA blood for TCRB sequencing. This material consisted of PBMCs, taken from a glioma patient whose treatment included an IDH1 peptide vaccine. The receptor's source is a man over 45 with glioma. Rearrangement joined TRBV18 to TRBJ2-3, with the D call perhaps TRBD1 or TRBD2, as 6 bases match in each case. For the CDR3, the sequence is CASRPGGTTDTQYF. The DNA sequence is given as TGTGCCAGCCGGCCCGGGGGCACCACAGATACGCAGTATTTT.